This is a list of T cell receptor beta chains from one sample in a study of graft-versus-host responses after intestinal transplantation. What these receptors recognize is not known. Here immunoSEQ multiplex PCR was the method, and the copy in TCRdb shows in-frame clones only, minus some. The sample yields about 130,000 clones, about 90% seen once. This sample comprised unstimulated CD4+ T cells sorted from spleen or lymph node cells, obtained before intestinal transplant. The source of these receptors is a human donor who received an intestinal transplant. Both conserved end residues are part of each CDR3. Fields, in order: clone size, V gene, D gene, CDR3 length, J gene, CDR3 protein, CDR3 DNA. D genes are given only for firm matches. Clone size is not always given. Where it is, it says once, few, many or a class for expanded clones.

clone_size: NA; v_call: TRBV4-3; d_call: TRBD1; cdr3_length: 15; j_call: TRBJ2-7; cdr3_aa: CASSLGTGGSYEQYF; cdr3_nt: TGCGCCAGCAGCCTAGGGACAGGGGGCTCCTACGAGCAGTACTTC
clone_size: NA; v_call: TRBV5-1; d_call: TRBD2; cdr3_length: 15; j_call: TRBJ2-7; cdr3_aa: CASSTTSGSSYEQYF; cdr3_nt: TGCGCCAGCAGCACGACTAGCGGGAGCTCCTACGAGCAGTACTTC
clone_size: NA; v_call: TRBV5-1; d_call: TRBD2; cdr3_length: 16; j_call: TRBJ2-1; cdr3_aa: CASSSLAGGAYNEQFF; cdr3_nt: TGCGCCAGCAGCTCCCTAGCGGGAGGCGCCTACAATGAGCAGTTCTTC
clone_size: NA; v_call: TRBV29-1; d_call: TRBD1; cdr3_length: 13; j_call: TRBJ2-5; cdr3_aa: CSVVVTGKETQYF; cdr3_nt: TGCAGCGTTGTTGTGACAGGGAAAGAGACCCAGTACTTC
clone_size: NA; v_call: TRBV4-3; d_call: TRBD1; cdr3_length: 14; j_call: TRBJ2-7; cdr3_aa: CASSQGQGAYEQYF; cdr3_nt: TGCGCCAGCAGCCAAGGACAGGGCGCCTACGAGCAGTACTTC
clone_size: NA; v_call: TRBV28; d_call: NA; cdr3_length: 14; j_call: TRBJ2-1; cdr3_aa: CASSLDGGYNEQFF; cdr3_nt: TGTGCCAGCAGTTTGGATGGGGGGTACAATGAGCAGTTCTTC
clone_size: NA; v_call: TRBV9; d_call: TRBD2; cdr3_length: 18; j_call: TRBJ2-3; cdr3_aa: CASSPRTSGRARADTQYF; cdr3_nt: TGTGCCAGCAGCCCCCGGACTAGCGGGAGGGCCCGAGCAGATACGCAGTATTTT
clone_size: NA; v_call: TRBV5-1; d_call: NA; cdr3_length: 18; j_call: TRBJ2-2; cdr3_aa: CASSLFAQKSAFGGELFF; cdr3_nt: TGCGCCAGCAGCTTGTTCGCTCAGAAGTCGGCGTTTGGAGGGGAGCTGTTTTTT
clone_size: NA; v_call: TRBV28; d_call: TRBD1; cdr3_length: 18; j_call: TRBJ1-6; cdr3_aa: CASSLGPGQGEGGSPLHF; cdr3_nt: TGTGCCAGCAGTTTGGGGCCGGGACAGGGGGAAGGTGGATCACCCCTCCACTTT
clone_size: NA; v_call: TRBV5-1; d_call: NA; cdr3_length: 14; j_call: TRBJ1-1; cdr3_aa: CASSWIQGNTEAFF; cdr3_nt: TGCGCCAGCAGCTGGATACAGGGGAACACTGAAGCTTTCTTT
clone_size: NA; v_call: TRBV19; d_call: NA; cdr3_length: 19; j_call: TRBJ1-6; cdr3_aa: CASSPSGQGNDHSWSPLHF; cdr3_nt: TGTGCCAGTAGTCCCTCCGGGCAGGGAAATGATCATTCGTGGTCACCCCTCCACTTT
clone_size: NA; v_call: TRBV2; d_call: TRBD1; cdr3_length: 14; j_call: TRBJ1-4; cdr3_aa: CASRAGTGNEKLFF; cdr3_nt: TGTGCCAGCAGAGCCGGGACAGGCAATGAAAAACTGTTTTTT
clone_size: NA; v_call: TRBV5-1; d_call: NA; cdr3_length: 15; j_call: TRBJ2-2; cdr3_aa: CASSLTGGTAGELFF; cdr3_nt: TGCGCCAGCAGCTTGACGGGCGGGACAGCGGGGGAGCTGTTTTTT
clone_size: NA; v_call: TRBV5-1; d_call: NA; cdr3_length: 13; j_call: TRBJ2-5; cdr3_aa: CASSFGTQETQYF; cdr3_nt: TGCGCCAGCAGCTTCGGGACTCAAGAGACCCAGTACTTC
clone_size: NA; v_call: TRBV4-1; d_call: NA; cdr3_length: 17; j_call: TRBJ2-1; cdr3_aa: CASSQEGRGFSYNEQFF; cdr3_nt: TGCGCCAGCAGCCAAGAAGGCAGGGGATTCTCCTACAATGAGCAGTTCTTC
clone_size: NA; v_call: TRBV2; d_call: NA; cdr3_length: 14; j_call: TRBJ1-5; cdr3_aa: CASSDLDSNQPQHF; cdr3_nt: TGTGCCAGCAGTGATTTGGATAGCAATCAGCCCCAGCATTTT
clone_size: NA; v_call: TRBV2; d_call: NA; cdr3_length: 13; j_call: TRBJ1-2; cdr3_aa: CASSAGSLYGYTF; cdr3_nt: TGTGCCAGCAGCGCCGGTAGTCTCTATGGCTACACCTTC
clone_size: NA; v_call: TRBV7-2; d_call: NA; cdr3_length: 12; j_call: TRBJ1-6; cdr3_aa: CASSLLNSPLHF; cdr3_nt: TGTGCCAGCAGCCTATTAAATTCACCCCTCCACTTT
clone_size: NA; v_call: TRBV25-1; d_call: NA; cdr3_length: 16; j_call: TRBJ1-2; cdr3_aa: CASSDNLRGANYGYTF; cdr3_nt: TGTGCCAGCAGTGATAACCTTCGGGGGGCGAACTATGGCTACACCTTC
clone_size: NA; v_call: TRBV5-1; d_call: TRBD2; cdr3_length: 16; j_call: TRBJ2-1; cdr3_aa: CASSLDLAGSYNEQFF; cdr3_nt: TGCGCCAGCAGCTTGGACCTAGCGGGCTCCTACAATGAGCAGTTCTTC
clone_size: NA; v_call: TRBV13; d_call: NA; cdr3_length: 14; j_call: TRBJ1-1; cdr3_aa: CASSLDPRNTEAFF; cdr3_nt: TGTGCCAGCAGCTTAGACCCCCGGAACACTGAAGCTTTCTTT
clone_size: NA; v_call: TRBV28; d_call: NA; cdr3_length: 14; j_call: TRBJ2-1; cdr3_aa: CASSLLTRGDEQFF; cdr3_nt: TGTGCCAGCAGTTTACTCACTAGGGGCGATGAGCAGTTCTTC
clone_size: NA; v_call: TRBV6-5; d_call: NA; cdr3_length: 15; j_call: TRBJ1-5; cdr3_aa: CASSSVQGSNQPQHF; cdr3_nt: TGTGCCAGCAGCTCTGTCCAGGGTAGCAATCAGCCCCAGCATTTT
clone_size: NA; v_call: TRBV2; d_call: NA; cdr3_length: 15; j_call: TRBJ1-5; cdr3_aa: CASRDDSYSNQPQHF; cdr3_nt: TGTGCCAGCAGGGATGACAGTTATAGCAATCAGCCCCAGCATTTT
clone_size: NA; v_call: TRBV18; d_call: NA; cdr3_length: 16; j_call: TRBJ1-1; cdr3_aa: CASSPQNGKKNTEAFF; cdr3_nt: TGTGCCAGCTCACCTCAGAACGGAAAGAAGAACACTGAAGCTTTCTTT
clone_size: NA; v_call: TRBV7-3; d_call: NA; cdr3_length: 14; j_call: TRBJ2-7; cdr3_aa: CASSQGQRLGEQYF; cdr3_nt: TGTGCCAGCAGCCAAGGACAGCGGCTGGGCGAGCAGTACTTC
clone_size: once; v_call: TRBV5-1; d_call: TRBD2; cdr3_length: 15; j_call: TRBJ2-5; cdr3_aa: CASSLALAGVETQYF; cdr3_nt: TGCGCCAGCAGCTTGGCCCTAGCGGGAGTAGAGACCCAGTACTTC
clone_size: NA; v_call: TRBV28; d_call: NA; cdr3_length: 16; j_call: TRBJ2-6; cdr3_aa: CASSLYSGSGANVLTF; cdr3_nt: TGTGCCAGCAGTTTATATTCTGGGTCTGGGGCCAACGTCCTGACTTTC
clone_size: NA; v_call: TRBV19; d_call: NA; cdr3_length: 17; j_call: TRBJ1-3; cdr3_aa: CASSIFRGRNSGNTIYF; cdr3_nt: TGTGCCAGTAGTATTTTCAGGGGACGGAACTCTGGAAACACCATATATTTT